The entry below gives a single T cell receptor (beta chain) sequence along with its context. PCR employed 60 Vbeta and 13 Jbeta primers. Measured with immunoSEQ multiplex PCR; TCRdb has only the in-frame clones, and not every one. Among around 180,000 clones listed, 80% were seen once. Between the trimmed V and J ends, which lost 1 base and 0 bases, there was a span of 8 bases. The CDR3 sequence is 15 residues long. Germline CDR1 SEHNR, CDR2 FQNEAQ (reference sequence). The data originate from a study of cytomegalovirus exposure and HLA in healthy donors. The sequencing input was PBMCs. This sequence was found in a woman between 40 and 55 years old in good health and CMV-seronegative. This chain joins TRBV7-9 and TRBJ2-3; possible D gene TRBD2, 6 bases. The CDR3 region has the DNA TGTGCCAGCAGCTTAGGTAGCGGAAGCACAGATACGCAGTATTTT. Protein sequence: CASSLGSGSTDTQYF.